The 10 T cell receptor beta chains listed next were all sequenced from one sample in a study of blood T cell repertoires in COVID-19 (dated by TCRdb to 2018 to 2020). Library preparation was by the immunoSEQ multiplex PCR assay. In its TCRdb copy, this immuneACCESS table keeps in-frame sequences only and misses some clones. Where compared with another copy, unresolved V genes explain less than half of these, and the others have no known cause. Recorded for this sample are 150,000 to 200,000 clones; around four fifths of them occurred a single time. The ten biggest clones cover approximately 2.8% of the sample. Sequences were obtained from peripheral blood. The receptors shown here come from a man between 65 and 85 years old with acute or convalescent COVID-19.

The rearrangement links TRBV11-2 to TRBJ1-2; 8 nucleotides line up with TRBD1. The germline V gene has CDR1 SGHAT and CDR2 FQNNGV. Trimming took 4 bases from V and 6 from J; bases not matched to a gene: 10. The CDR3 is 15 residues long. The CDR3 loop reads CASSSKPGGMDGYTF. For the CDR3, the DNA is TGTGCCAGCAGCTCCAAACCAGGGGGCATGGATGGCTACACCTTC.

V is TRBV19 and J is TRBJ2-1; 11 positions agree with TRBD2. J gave up 2 bases and V 2 bases, and 8 bases lay outside the gene matches. Germline V gives CDR1 LNHDA, CDR2 SQIVND (reference sequence). This CDR3 has 18 amino acids. CDR3 nucleotide sequence: TGTGCCAGTAGTATATTGACCCTAGCGGGAGGACCCTACAATGAGCAGTTCTTC. Residues: CASSILTLAGGPYNEQFF.

This chain connects TRBV6-5 to TRBJ1-2; 7 bases align to TRBD1. With V trimmed by 2 bases and J by 0 bases, 6 bases remained unmatched. The CDR3 has 16 residues. Germline CDR1 reads MNHEY; CDR2 reads SVGAGI. CDR3 bases: TGTGCCAGCAGTTACGAGGGGGCGCGATCTAACTATGGCTACACCTTC. This encodes CASSYEGARSNYGYTF.

This clone showed up just a few times. The chain carries TRBV29-1 and TRBJ1-2; D unclear. CDR1 is SQVTM and CDR2 is ANQGSEA in the germline V gene. CDR3 length: 13 amino acids. V shed 6 bases and J shed 0 bases, with 11 bases lying between them. In DNA, the CDR3 is TGCAGCGTATGGACTAGCCCTAACTATGGCTACACCTTC. Its protein is CSVWTSPNYGYTF.

The J gene is TRBJ2-5, the V gene TRBV14, with D possibly being TRBD1 (6 bases). CDR1 SGHDN and CDR2 FVKESK come from the germline V gene. This CDR3 comprises 13 residues. V gave up 3 bases and J gave up 5 bases, with 10 bases separating them. For the CDR3, the DNA is TGTGCCAGCAGCCAGGGACACGGGGAGACCCAGTACTTC. Translated: CASSQGHGETQYF.

The chain links TRBV5-1 to TRBJ2-2, with TRBD1 identical over 9 bases. CDR1 SGHRS and CDR2 YFSETQ come from the germline V gene. The CDR3 covers 16 residues. V lost 4 bases to trimming and J lost 1 base; unmatched junction nucleotides: 5. This CDR3 reads CASSDPGQGNTGELFF. Here the CDR3 DNA reads TGCGCCAGCAGCGATCCGGGACAGGGGAACACCGGGGAGCTGTTTTTT.

This chain connects TRBV4-1 to TRBJ1-3; D gene ambiguous. V was cut by 2 bases and J by 4 bases, with 12 bases left in between. Germline values: CDR1 MGHRA, CDR2 YSYEKL. The CDR3 contains 15 residues. CDR3 amino acids: CASSQRSGSGNTIYF. The CDR3 bases are TGCGCCAGCAGCCAACGATCCGGGTCGGGAAACACCATATATTTT.

In its sample, this clone was seen a few times. The genes are TRBV14 and TRBJ2-7; 9 nucleotides match TRBD1. V lost 2 bases, J lost 2 bases, and 4 bases stayed unmatched. Germline V gives CDR1 SGHDN, CDR2 FVKESK. The CDR3 covers 15 residues. The CDR3: CASSQFGDRAYEQYF. CDR3 nucleotides: TGTGCCAGCAGCCAATTCGGGGACAGGGCCTACGAGCAGTACTTC.

The rearrangement joins TRBV5-8 to TRBJ2-2, with D possibly matching TRBD2 (6 bases). V lost 7 bases and J lost 1, with 17 bases in between. This CDR3 has 16 residues. Germline values: CDR1 SGHTS, CDR2 YDEGEE. In DNA form, the CDR3 reads TGTGCCAGCGGACTAACAGGAATGGAGAACACCGGGGAGCTGTTTTTT. The encoded protein is CASGLTGMENTGELFF. Looking up the rest from reference TRBV5-8 and TRBJ2-2 gives the full variable domain: EAGVTQSPTHLIKTRGQQATLRCSPISGHTSVYWYQQALGLGLQFLLWYDEGEERNRGNFPPRFSGRQFPNYSSELNVNALELEDSALYLCASGLTGMENTGELFFGEGSRLTVL.

This rearrangement joins TRBV7-6 to TRBJ2-2; TRBD2 agrees at 10 bases. V lost 5 bases to trimming and J lost 2 bases; unmatched junction nucleotides: 11. Germline V gene sequence: CDR1 SGHVS, CDR2 FNYEAQ. This CDR3 comprises 18 residues. The CDR3, as DNA: TGTGCCAGCAGCCTAAGCGGGGGGGGTCCGCTTAACACCGGGGAGCTGTTTTTT. Protein sequence: CASSLSGGGPLNTGELFF.